This entry lists 22 T cell receptor beta chains sequenced from one sample in a study of response to subunit inactivated influenza vaccine. TCRdb fed the RT-PCR reads into MiXCR, producing one record per CDR3 protein. Of 500,000 or so distinct CDR3 sequences in the sample, 15% to 20% were seen once. Sequencing used CD4+ T cells sorted from PBMCs, obtained about 23 months after vaccination. The receptor set was obtained from a man between 50 and 69 years old who received an inactivated influenza vaccine.

This clonotype was seen a handful of times. This sequence joins TRBV20-1 and TRBJ2-3; 9 positions match TRBD2. Germline V gene sequence: CDR1 DFQATT, CDR2 SNEGSKA (reference sequence). With V trimmed by 2 bases and J by 0 bases, 3 bases remained unmatched. The CDR3 length is 15 residues. CDR3 protein: CSARNSGSSTDTQYF. The CDR3 DNA sequence: TGCAGTGCTAGAAATAGCGGGAGTAGCACAGATACGCAGTATTTT.

This clonotype was detected many times. V usage is TRBV7-9 and J usage is TRBJ1-4; no clear D gene. The germline V gene encodes CDR1 SEHNR and CDR2 FQNEAQ (reference sequence). The CDR3 runs to 17 residues. Trimming left V 2 bases short and J 7 bases short, with 20 bases between. In DNA, the CDR3 is TGTGCCAGCAGCTTAAAGGGTGCGAGGGCGGCCGGTGAAAAACTGTTTTTT. Amino acids: CASSLKGARAAGEKLFF.

J is TRBJ2-3 and V is TRBV7-6; 15 positions agree with TRBD2. This CDR3 comprises 19 residues. Germline assignment: CDR1 SGHVS and CDR2 FNYEAQ. The V and J ends lost 0 bases and 1 base, in that order; junction bases with no gene match: 5. CDR3 amino acids: CASSLAWGTSGRRTDTQYF. DNA for the CDR3: TGTGCCAGCAGCTTAGCGTGGGGGACTAGCGGGAGGCGCACAGATACGCAGTATTTT.

J is TRBJ2-5 and V is TRBV11-2, with D tentatively TRBD2 (7 bases). This CDR3 has 15 amino acids. Germline V gene data show CDR1 as SGHAT and CDR2 as FQNNGV. V lost 4 bases and J lost 5, with 17 bases in between. The CDR3 nucleotides read TGTGCCAGCAGCTCGTTGCGGGAGAGGGGGGAGACCCAGTACTTC. Its protein is CASSSLRERGETQYF. Combining the CDR3 with reference TRBV11-2 and TRBJ2-5 gives the whole variable domain EAGVAQSPRYKIIEKRQSVAFWCNPISGHATLYWYQQILGQGPKLLIQFQNNGVVDDSQLPKDRFSAERLKGVDSTLKIQPAKLEDSAVYLCASSSLRERGETQYFGPGTRLLVL.

This clonotype was seen more than once but under ten times. The chain uses TRBV5-1 and TRBJ1-2; a possible D gene is TRBD1 (5 bases). The CDR3 sequence is 14 residues long. V lost 1 base and J lost 5, with 12 bases in between. Germline V lookup: CDR1 SGHRS, CDR2 YFSETQ. The CDR3 DNA is TGCGCCAGCAGCTTGTCCAGTCAGGGTTATGGCTACACCTTC. It is translated as CASSLSSQGYGYTF.

This clonotype was recorded once. This chain uses TRBV11-2 with TRBJ1-1; D not certain. Trimming removed 2 bases from V and 0 bases from J, with 13 bases in between. Per the germline V gene, CDR1 is SGHAT and CDR2 is FQNNGV. There are 16 residues in the CDR3. The CDR3 DNA sequence: TGTGCCAGCAGCTTAAGGTGGGAGGATATGAACACTGAAGCTTTCTTT. It translates to CASSLRWEDMNTEAFF.

This clonotype was found many times. This chain uses TRBV4-3 with TRBJ2-7; 8 bases fit TRBD2. Germline-derived CDR1 and CDR2 are LGHNA and YSLEER. The CDR3 covers 16 residues. V lost 0 bases and J lost 1; bases outside the gene matches: 5. CDR3: CASSQDGTRSSYEQYF. In DNA, the CDR3 is TGCGCCAGCAGCCAAGACGGGACTAGGTCTTCCTACGAGCAGTACTTC.

This clonotype was detected once. The gene calls are TRBV2 and TRBJ2-7; weak D call: TRBD1 (6 bases). The CDR3 totals 13 residues. Trimming removed 8 bases from V and 7 bases from J, with 18 bases in between. Germline V gene sequence: CDR1 SNHLY, CDR2 FYNNEI. DNA of the CDR3: TGTGCCAGCTCCCGACAGGCCCCAGAAGAGCAGTACTTC. Its protein is CASSRQAPEEQYF.

This clonotype showed up just a few times. The rearrangement uses TRBV4-3 and TRBJ2-7; 9 bases map to TRBD1. After removal of 1 base from V and 4 bases from J, the junction contained 8 bases not matched to a gene. CDR1 LGHNA and CDR2 YSLEER come from the germline V gene. The CDR3 covers 16 residues. The DNA of the CDR3 is TGCGCCAGCAGCCAAGTGCCTGGACAGGGGATATACGAGCAGTACTTC. It specifies CASSQVPGQGIYEQYF.

This clonotype has only a few counts. The genes are TRBV12-3 or TRBV12-4 and TRBJ2-7, with 10 bases aligning to TRBD1. CDR3 length: 14 residues. The V gene end was trimmed by 3 bases and the J gene end by 5 bases; junction bases not matched to a gene: 4. In nucleotides, the CDR3 is TGTGCCAGCAGTTTCGACAGGGGGCCGCACGAGCAGTACTTC. It codes for CASSFDRGPHEQYF.

This clonotype was seen more than once but under ten times. The V call is TRBV11-2, the J call TRBJ2-7, with 10 bases lining up with TRBD1. This CDR3 is 16 amino acids long. The J segment lost 2 bases and the V segment lost 6 bases, leaving 10 bases of the junction unmatched. From germline, CDR1 is SGHAT and CDR2 FQNNGV. The CDR3 protein is CASRRNRDRGPYEQYF. The CDR3 DNA reads TGTGCCAGCAGAAGAAACCGGGACAGGGGTCCCTACGAGCAGTACTTC.

This clonotype has more than one count but fewer than ten. This rearrangement joins TRBV29-1 to TRBJ2-2; a weak D match, TRBD1 (6 bases). V lost 5 bases and J 7 bases, leaving 11 bases between the germline ends. CDR1 and CDR2 (germline): SQVTM, ANQGSEA. The CDR3 is 12 amino acids. CDR3 in amino acids: CSVPTGIGELFF. Written as DNA, the CDR3 is TGCAGCGTTCCCACAGGGATCGGGGAGCTGTTTTTT.

This clonotype was picked up a small number of times. V usage is TRBV5-1 and J usage is TRBJ2-7, with 8 bases that match TRBD1. Per the germline V gene, CDR1 is SGHRS and CDR2 is YFSETQ. The CDR3 length is 14 residues. The V and J ends lost 2 bases and 3 bases, in that order; junction bases with no gene match: 4. The DNA of the CDR3 is TGCGCCAGCAGCTTCCGGACAGGGTTCTACGAGCAGTACTTC. Translating it yields CASSFRTGFYEQYF.

V usage is TRBV9 and J usage is TRBJ1-2; D call uncertain. Germline V gene lookup returns CDR1 SGDLS and CDR2 YYNGEE. Trimming shortened V by 1 base and J by 3 bases, and 4 bases separated the two germline ends. This CDR3 has 12 residues. CDR3 in amino acids: CASSVLDYGYTF. In DNA, the CDR3 is TGTGCCAGCAGCGTACTGGACTATGGCTACACCTTC.

The table lists this clonotype with many counts. The chain combines TRBV9 with TRBJ2-1; TRBD2 matches at 13 bases. Germline V gene lookup returns CDR1 SGDLS and CDR2 YYNGEE. The CDR3 contains 16 residues. With 4 bases clipped from V and 4 bases from J, the junction kept 5 bases outside the gene matches. For the CDR3, the DNA is TGTGCCAGCAGCCGACTAGCGGGAGGCAAATACAATGAGCAGTTCTTC. Protein sequence: CASSRLAGGKYNEQFF.

This clonotype was counted at least ten times. The genes are TRBV7-2 and TRBJ2-3; D is perhaps TRBD2 (6 bases). V was cut by 4 bases and J by 2 bases, with 16 bases left in between. CDR1 and CDR2 from the germline V gene are SGHTA and FQGNSA. The CDR3 extends over 16 amino acids. In nucleotides, the CDR3 is TGTGCCAGCAGCTCGGGACTCCTGGCAAACACAGATACGCAGTATTTT. This translates into CASSSGLLANTDTQYF.

This clonotype occurred a few times. The chain employs TRBV20-1 and TRBJ2-1; a weak D match, TRBD2 (6 bases). V was shortened by 2 bases and J by 2 bases, with 10 bases between the two germline ends. Germline lookup yields CDR1 DFQATT and CDR2 SNEGSKA (reference sequence). The CDR3 is 14 residues long. CDR3 sequence: CSARRGRPYNEQFF. DNA of the CDR3: TGCAGTGCTAGACGAGGGAGGCCCTACAATGAGCAGTTCTTC.

This clonotype turned up a few times. The CDR3 DNA reads TGCGCCAGCAGCCTGGCGGACACCACAGATACGCAGTATTTT. It encodes CASSLADTTDTQYF. The chain couples TRBV5-1 to TRBJ2-3; TRBD1 might be the D (5 bases). The CDR3 loop spans 14 amino acids. The germline V and J ends were trimmed by 4 bases and 2 bases, with 11 bases remaining between them. Germline V lookup: CDR1 SGHRS, CDR2 YFSETQ.

V is TRBV2 and J is TRBJ2-1; 11 nucleotides match TRBD2. Germline assignment: CDR1 SNHLY and CDR2 FYNNEI. With V trimmed by 4 bases and J by 8 bases, 4 bases remained unmatched. This CDR3 has 14 residues. The CDR3 sequence: CASSGLAGFHEQFF. The CDR3 DNA is TGTGCCAGCAGTGGACTAGCGGGGTTCCATGAGCAGTTCTTC.

This clonotype was seen ten or more times. The chain joins TRBV20-1 to TRBJ1-1, with 7 bases aligning to TRBD1. The V and J ends lost 6 bases and 5 bases, in that order; junction bases with no gene match: 9. CDR3 length: 13 amino acids. Germline V CDR1 and CDR2: DFQATT, SNEGSKA (reference sequence). CDR3 region: CSAGTATRTEAFF. The DNA of the CDR3 is TGCAGTGCCGGGACAGCGACAAGAACTGAAGCTTTCTTT.

This clonotype was seen a handful of times. J is TRBJ2-2 and V is TRBV7-3; no reliable D call. Germline CDR1 reads SGHTA; CDR2 reads FQGTGA. Between the trimmed V and J ends, which lost 3 bases and 7 bases, there was a span of 6 bases. CDR3 size: 12 residues. Here the CDR3 DNA reads TGTGCCAGCAGCTTTGAGGTCGGGGAGCTGTTTTTT. Its protein is CASSFEVGELFF.

This clonotype showed up just a few times. The chain is built from TRBV6-2 or TRBV6-3 and TRBJ2-7, with D maybe TRBD1 (5 bases). Looked up from germline, CDR1 is MNHEY and CDR2 is SVGEGT. Trimming shortened V by 7 bases and J by 1 base, and 8 bases separated the two germline ends. The CDR3 spans 12 residues. CDR3 bases: TGTGCCAGCACCACAGGATCCTACGAGCAGTACTTC. Amino acid sequence: CASTTGSYEQYF.